Below are 25 T cell receptor beta chains sequenced from a single sample in a study of cytomegalovirus exposure and HLA in healthy donors. The primer mix had 60 Vbeta and 13 Jbeta primers. The method was immunoSEQ multiplex PCR; TCRdb's version includes in-frame clones alone and lacks a portion of them. The table has about 94,000 clones, 60% to 80% seen once. The sequenced material came from PBMCs. The origin of the receptors is a woman in her forties in good health and CMV-seronegative.

The V and J genes are TRBV6-6 and TRBJ1-5; 7 nucleotides align to TRBD1. Looked up from germline, CDR1 is MNHNY and CDR2 is SVGAGI (reference sequence). Trimming took 5 bases from V and 5 from J; bases not matched to a gene: 3. The CDR3 is 13 amino acids. In nucleotides, the CDR3 is TGTGCCAGCAGTCGGGACAGTTATCAGCCCCAGCATTTT. It codes for CASSRDSYQPQHF.

This clone was observed a handful of times. V and J are TRBV2 and TRBJ2-6; 7 nucleotides agree with TRBD1. The V gene end was trimmed by 7 bases and the J gene end by 1 base; junction bases not matched to a gene: 13. Germline loops: CDR1 SNHLY, CDR2 FYNNEI. The CDR3 loop spans 18 amino acids. DNA of the CDR3: TGTGCCAGCACCCCAGAGAGACAGGGACGGTCTGGGGCCAACGTCCTGACTTTC. Encoded protein: CASTPERQGRSGANVLTF.

In regard to this clone: This CDR3 is also generated by other DNA sequences in the sample. The J gene is TRBJ1-6, the V gene TRBV30, with 7 bases matching TRBD1. CDR3 size: 14 residues. CDR1 GTSNPN and CDR2 SVGIG come from the germline V gene (reference sequence). The V segment lost 0 bases and the J segment 5 bases; nucleotides outside the gene matches: 1. CDR3 amino acids: CAWSVGTDNSPLHF. CDR3 nucleotide sequence: TGTGCCTGGAGTGTAGGGACAGATAATTCACCCCTCCACTTT.

This clone occurred a few times. The gene calls are TRBV6-5 and TRBJ1-4; tentatively, D is TRBD1 (6 bases). Germline V gene sequence: CDR1 MNHEY, CDR2 SVGAGI. Trimming removed 6 bases at V and 8 bases at J, with 16 bases between. The CDR3 consists of 14 residues. The CDR3 reads CASRPTWGGEKLFF. The CDR3 DNA sequence: TGTGCCAGCAGACCTACTTGGGGGGGCGAAAAACTGTTTTTT.

This sequence joins TRBV6-6 and TRBJ2-5, with D maybe TRBD2 (5 bases). The CDR3 covers 14 residues. In germline, CDR1 is MNHNY, CDR2 SVGAGI (reference sequence). Trimming cost V 2 bases and J 5 bases, with 12 bases left between them. The CDR3 protein is CASSYRGVQETQYF. CDR3 nucleotide sequence: TGTGCCAGCAGTTACCGGGGAGTGCAGGAGACCCAGTACTTC.

The rearrangement links TRBV9 to TRBJ1-1; 10 nucleotides line up with TRBD1. This CDR3 is 13 amino acids long. CDR1 is SGDLS and CDR2 is YYNGEE in the germline V gene. V shed 4 bases, J shed 8 bases, and the junction held 5 bases outside the gene matches. The CDR3 sequence: CASSLLDRGEAFF. As DNA, the CDR3 is TGTGCCAGCAGCCTCCTGGACAGGGGGGAAGCTTTCTTT.

This clone was seen more than once but under ten times. V and J are TRBV4-3 and TRBJ1-6; D possibly corresponds to TRBD1 (5 bases). CDR1 and CDR2 from the germline V gene are LGHNA and YSLEER. Trimming stripped 0 bases from V and 9 bases from J, with 9 bases between. The CDR3 sequence is 14 residues long. The CDR3 sequence is CASSQEGGASPLHF. The DNA of the CDR3 is TGCGCCAGCAGCCAAGAGGGGGGTGCTTCACCCCTCCACTTT.

The chain uses TRBV10-3 and TRBJ2-7, with a possible D match to TRBD1 (5 bases). This CDR3 spans 14 amino acids. Deletions cut 5 bases from V and 3 bases from J, with 14 bases between. CDR1 is ENHRY and CDR2 is SYGVKD in the germline V gene. CDR3 DNA sequence: TGTGCCATCAGTAAGGACATTGCCAGCTACGAGCAGTACTTC. Translation: CAISKDIASYEQYF.

In regard to this clone: The junction departs from germline at one end; a sequencing error may be responsible. The chain links TRBV28 to TRBJ1-2; D is perhaps TRBD1 (5 bases). There are 14 residues in the CDR3. CDR1 and CDR2 from the germline V gene are MDHEN and SYDVKM. The CDR3 spells CASSLSGGLWGYPF. The CDR3 region has the DNA TGTGCCAGCAGTTTGTCGGGGGGACTATGGGGCTACCCCTTC.

Only a few counts were recorded for this clone. This sequence joins TRBV5-6 and TRBJ1-6; 12 positions agree with TRBD1. Germline V gene lookup returns CDR1 SGHDT and CDR2 YYEEEE. The CDR3 has 15 amino acids. Trimming removed 4 bases from V and 9 bases from J; junction bases left unmatched: 5. CDR3: CASSTPGQGASPLHF. Here the CDR3 DNA reads TGTGCCAGCAGCACACCGGGACAGGGGGCTTCACCCCTCCACTTT. The full variable domain, with the rest looked up from reference TRBV5-6 and TRBJ1-6, is DAGVTQSPTHLIKTRGQQVTLRCSPKSGHDTVSWYQQALGQGPQFIFQYYEEEERQRGNFPDRFSGHQFPNYSSELNVNALLLGDSALYLCASSTPGQGASPLHFGNGTRLTVT.

The chain recombines TRBV28 with TRBJ1-1; D remains ambiguous. CDR1 is MDHEN, CDR2 SYDVKM, per germline. V was pared by 7 bases and J by 0 bases, with 12 bases between. This CDR3 comprises 14 residues. The CDR3 protein is CASIIGGMNTEAFF. In DNA, the CDR3 is TGTGCCAGCATAATAGGAGGGATGAACACTGAAGCTTTCTTT.

The chain carries TRBV10-3 and TRBJ1-1; possibly TRBD1 for D (6 bases). Germline V CDR1 and CDR2: ENHRY, SYGVKD. The V end lost 0 bases, the J end lost 5 bases, and 13 bases lay between the germline ends. The CDR3 has 15 amino acids. In nucleotides, the CDR3 is TGTGCCATCAGTGAGTCAACAGGGCAGGGAACTGAAGCTTTCTTT. This codes for CAISESTGQGTEAFF.

The chain couples TRBV7-9 to TRBJ1-6, with no clear D. The CDR3 has 11 residues. CDR1 SEHNR and CDR2 FQNEAQ come from the germline V gene (reference sequence). The V end was cut by 1 base, the J end by 13 bases, with 5 bases between. The CDR3 region has the DNA TGTGCCAGCAGCTTAGTCTCCCCCCTCCACTTT. It is translated as CASSLVSPLHF.

Written as DNA, the CDR3 is TGTGCCAGCTCACCGTCTATGGAGGCTAACTATGGCTACACCTTC. Translating it yields CASSPSMEANYGYTF. This chain connects TRBV18 to TRBJ1-2; D is unresolved. The CDR3 sequence is 15 residues long. The V gene's germline CDR1 is KGHSH and CDR2 LQKENI. The ends were cut back, 3 bases at V and 0 bases at J, with 11 bases in the middle.

The genes are TRBV19 and TRBJ1-5; 10 nucleotides agree with TRBD1. V dropped 4 bases and J dropped 5; count of bases not matched to a gene: 8. This CDR3 contains 16 residues. Germline V gene sequence: CDR1 LNHDA, CDR2 SQIVND (reference sequence). In nucleotides, the CDR3 is TGTGCCAGTAGTACTCCGGGACAGGGGCCTTATCAGCCCCAGCATTTT. Translation gives CASSTPGQGPYQPQHF.

The chain is built from TRBV11-2 and TRBJ1-2, with TRBD1 as a possible D gene (5 bases). V dropped 0 bases and J dropped 4 bases, with 9 bases sitting between them. There are 14 residues in the CDR3. Germline CDR1 SGHAT, CDR2 FQNNGV. For the CDR3, the DNA is TGTGCCAGCAGCTTAGATAGGGGACTCTATGGCTACACCTTC. Translation: CASSLDRGLYGYTF. Complete variable domain (other parts from reference TRBV11-2 and TRBJ1-2): EAGVAQSPRYKIIEKRQSVAFWCNPISGHATLYWYQQILGQGPKLLIQFQNNGVVDDSQLPKDRFSAERLKGVDSTLKIQPAKLEDSAVYLCASSLDRGLYGYTFGSGTRLTVV.

This rearrangement joins TRBV15 to TRBJ2-5; D unclear. Per germline, CDR1 LNHNV and CDR2 YYDKDF (reference sequence). This CDR3 is 12 amino acids long. Trimming shortened V by 1 base and J by 4 bases, and 4 bases separated the two germline ends. This CDR3 is CATSRAGETQYF. DNA for the CDR3: TGTGCCACCAGCAGAGCAGGAGAGACCCAGTACTTC.

The chain links TRBV5-1 to TRBJ1-1, with 7 bases matching TRBD1. The CDR3 loop spans 15 amino acids. CDR1 and CDR2 (germline): SGHRS, YFSETQ. V gave up 5 bases and J gave up 1 base; unmatched junction bases: 8. The CDR3 spells CASRGQPVGNTEAFF. Written as DNA, the CDR3 is TGCGCCAGCAGGGGACAGCCGGTCGGGAACACTGAAGCTTTCTTT.

This chain joins TRBV30 and TRBJ1-1; no clear D gene. Germline values: CDR1 GTSNPN, CDR2 SVGIG (reference sequence). V lost 3 bases to trimming and J lost 7 bases, with 9 bases between them. The CDR3 covers 11 residues. The chain's CDR3 is CAWRWQIEAFF. CDR3 nucleotides: TGTGCCTGGAGGTGGCAGATTGAAGCTTTCTTT.

This clone occurred once. The chain recombines TRBV7-3 with TRBJ2-2, with D perhaps TRBD2 (5 bases). This CDR3 has 13 residues. Germline-derived CDR1 and CDR2 are SGHTA and FQGTGA. V was pared by 5 bases and J by 4 bases, with 8 bases between. The CDR3 bases are TGTGCCAGCAGCCCGGGGATCACCGGGGAGCTGTTTTTT. It specifies CASSPGITGELFF. The complete variable domain, with remaining parts taken from reference TRBV7-3 and TRBJ2-2, reads GAGVSQTPSNKVTEKGKYVELRCDPISGHTALYWYRQSLGQGPEFLIYFQGTGAADDSGLPNDRFFAVRPEGSVSTLKIQRTERGDSAVYLCASSPGITGELFFGEGSRLTVL.

The V gene is TRBV15, the J gene TRBJ1-3, with TRBD1 as a possible D gene (6 bases). Trimming cost V 4 bases and J 1 base, with 14 bases left between them. In germline, CDR1 is LNHNV, CDR2 YYDKDF (reference sequence). The CDR3 runs 16 residues. CDR3 residues: CATSTNAGASGNTIYF. The CDR3 nucleotides are TGTGCCACCAGCACTAACGCAGGGGCATCTGGAAACACCATATATTTT. The whole variable domain, filled in from reference TRBV15 and TRBJ1-3, reads DAMVIQNPRYQVTQFGKPVTLSCSQTLNHNVMYWYQQKSSQAPKLLFHYYDKDFNNEADTPDNFQSRRPNTSFCFLDIRSPGLGDTAMYLCATSTNAGASGNTIYFGEGSWLTVV.

This chain uses TRBV7-2 with TRBJ1-1; the D is unclear. From germline, CDR1 is SGHTA and CDR2 FQGNSA. The CDR3 covers 13 residues. With 5 bases removed from V and 0 bases from J, the gap between germline ends came to 7 bases. CDR3 sequence reads: CASSNGLNTEAFF. The CDR3 nucleotides read TGTGCCAGCAGCAACGGGTTGAACACTGAAGCTTTCTTT.

The J gene is TRBJ1-5, the V gene TRBV19, with D unresolved. Trimming took 9 bases from V and 4 from J, leaving 19 bases between them. In germline, CDR1 is LNHDA, CDR2 SQIVND (reference sequence). CDR3 size: 15 residues. CDR3 DNA: TGTGCCAGCAGTGACGCGGGAGGTATAAATCAGCCCCAGCATTTT. This codes for CASSDAGGINQPQHF.

This chain's CDR3 is CASSPGGETQYF. CDR3 bases: TGCGCCAGCAGCCCCGGAGGGGAGACCCAGTACTTC. The chain links TRBV5-1 to TRBJ2-5; possibly TRBD2 for D (6 bases). CDR1 is SGHRS, CDR2 YFSETQ, per germline. Trimming removed 4 bases at V and 5 bases at J, with 9 bases between. The CDR3 loop spans 12 amino acids.

V is TRBV27 and J is TRBJ1-5, with TRBD1 identical over 10 bases. The V segment lost 2 bases and the J segment 6 bases; nucleotides outside the gene matches: 7. Per germline, CDR1 MNHEY and CDR2 SMNVEV (reference sequence). The CDR3 extends over 16 amino acids. CDR3 sequence reads: CASSLRLTGGPQPQHF. CDR3 bases: TGTGCCAGCAGTTTACGGCTGACAGGGGGCCCTCAGCCCCAGCATTTT.